What follows are 18 T cell receptor beta chains derived from one specimen sequenced in a study of T cell responses to AZD1222 COVID-19 vaccine. Some clones are missing from TCRdb's copy, which holds only in-frame ones; the method was immunoSEQ multiplex PCR. The table lists some 150,000 clones, roughly 88% of them singletons. Sequencing was performed on peripheral blood, taken on day 0 of MenACWY control vaccination. These receptors were taken from an adult in good health.

The chain has TRBV6-5 and TRBJ2-5, with 9 bases lining up with TRBD1. The V segment lost 5 bases and the J segment 3 bases; nucleotides outside the gene matches: 7. The CDR3 totals 15 residues. Germline CDR1 MNHEY, CDR2 SVGAGI. In nucleotides, the CDR3 is TGTGCCAGCAGTCTTTCGGGACAGGGAGAAGAGACCCAGTACTTC. Amino acid sequence: CASSLSGQGEETQYF.

This chain links TRBV27 with TRBJ2-1, with 8 bases that match TRBD2. The V segment lost 6 bases and the J segment 0 bases; nucleotides outside the gene matches: 13. This CDR3 spans 18 amino acids. In germline, CDR1 is MNHEY, CDR2 SMNVEV (reference sequence). The CDR3 spells CASSPWGPSGSSYNEQFF. CDR3 coding DNA: TGTGCCAGCAGCCCGTGGGGACCAAGCGGGAGCTCCTACAATGAGCAGTTCTTC.

V gene TRBV24-1 combines with J gene TRBJ2-7, with a tentative D call TRBD2 (7 bases). Germline assignment: CDR1 KGHDR and CDR2 SFDVKD. V was cut by 0 bases and J by 6 bases, with 11 bases left in between. The CDR3 contains 14 residues. The CDR3 protein is CATSDLDGGREQYF. The CDR3 DNA is TGTGCCACCAGTGATTTGGACGGGGGGCGCGAGCAGTACTTC.

This clone appeared a few times. The chain links TRBV14 to TRBJ2-1; no definite D call. From germline, CDR1 is SGHDN and CDR2 FVKESK. The CDR3 has 16 amino acids. V shed 2 bases and J shed 3 bases, with 14 bases lying between them. CDR3 nucleotide sequence: TGTGCCAGCAGCCAAATCGGACCGACTTACTACAATGAGCAGTTCTTC. It encodes CASSQIGPTYYNEQFF. The full variable domain, in which reference TRBV14 and TRBJ2-1 provide the parts outside the CDR3, is EAGVTQFPSHSVIEKGQTVTLRCDPISGHDNLYWYRRVMGKEIKFLLHFVKESKQDESGMPNNRFLAERTGGTYSTLKVQPAELEDSGVYFCASSQIGPTYYNEQFFGPGTRLTVL.

A note on this clone: This same CDR3 is encoded by further DNA sequences in the sample. The gene calls are TRBV9 and TRBJ1-3; D remains ambiguous. Germline CDR1 SGDLS, CDR2 YYNGEE. The V end was cut by 1 base, the J end by 0 bases, with 5 bases between. This CDR3 contains 14 residues. The CDR3: CASSVFDSGNTIYF. The CDR3 DNA is TGTGCCAGCAGCGTATTTGACTCTGGAAACACCATATATTTT.

This chain uses TRBV6-2 or TRBV6-3 with TRBJ1-1; no clear D. The CDR3 runs to 14 residues. Trimming left V 5 bases short and J 0 bases short, with 10 bases between. The germline V gene has CDR1 MNHEY and CDR2 SVGEGT. Written as DNA, the CDR3 is TGTGCCAGCAGTGTGTGGTCGATGAACACTGAAGCTTTCTTT. Its translation is CASSVWSMNTEAFF.

The chain uses TRBV7-3 and TRBJ2-1; TRBD2 agrees at 7 bases. Per germline, CDR1 SGHTA and CDR2 FQGTGA. The V and J ends lost 5 bases and 4 bases, in that order; junction bases with no gene match: 8. The CDR3 runs to 15 residues. CDR3 sequence: CASSLTARGYNEQFF. The DNA for the CDR3 is TGTGCCAGCAGCCTGACTGCGCGGGGGTACAATGAGCAGTTCTTC.

This chain links TRBV3-1 (or the pseudogene TRBV3-2) with TRBJ1-2, with a weak D call TRBD1 (5 bases). CDR1 is LGHDT and CDR2 is YNNKEL in the germline V gene (reference sequence). The germline V and J ends were trimmed by 0 bases and 7 bases, with 18 bases remaining between them. The CDR3 is 16 amino acids. CDR3 sequence: CASSQDWVTGVSGYTF. The CDR3, as DNA: TGTGCCAGCAGCCAAGATTGGGTTACGGGGGTCAGTGGCTACACCTTC.

The chain combines TRBV27 with TRBJ1-6; no clear D. Trimming left V 3 bases short and J 9 bases short, with 21 bases between. The germline gives CDR1 MNHEY, CDR2 SMNVEV (reference sequence). The CDR3 sequence is 17 residues long. The CDR3 reads CASSFLQRPPGSSPLHF. CDR3 DNA: TGTGCCAGCAGTTTTCTACAGCGGCCGCCTGGGAGTTCACCCCTCCACTTT.

V is TRBV25-1 and J is TRBJ2-5, with D perhaps TRBD1 or TRBD2 (5 bases each). Germline V gene data show CDR1 as MGHDK and CDR2 as SYGVNS. The CDR3 is 18 amino acids. The V and J ends lost 4 bases and 2 bases respectively, with 23 bases between them. The CDR3 DNA is TGTGCCAGCAGTGTCCCGAGGGGCGTCCGTTGGGAACAAGAGACCCAGTACTTC. It yields the protein CASSVPRGVRWEQETQYF.

The chain carries TRBV28 and TRBJ1-4; D not resolved. CDR3 size: 14 residues. Germline assignment: CDR1 MDHEN and CDR2 SYDVKM. Trimming pared 5 bases from V and 2 bases from J, leaving 9 bases between. This CDR3 is CASSPPWTNEKLFF. The CDR3 DNA follows: TGTGCCAGCAGTCCTCCGTGGACTAATGAAAAACTGTTTTTT.

This sequence joins TRBV11-3 and TRBJ1-1; D unclear. This CDR3 contains 13 residues. The germline V and J ends were trimmed by 3 bases and 1 base, with 6 bases remaining between them. Germline V CDR1 and CDR2: SGHNT, YENEEA. The CDR3 sequence is CASSFMKNTEAFF. CDR3 DNA sequence: TGTGCCAGCAGCTTCATGAAGAACACTGAAGCTTTCTTT.

The CDR3 sequence is CASIFTGGIAEAFF. Here the CDR3 DNA reads TGTGCCAGCATCTTCACAGGGGGCATCGCTGAAGCTTTCTTT. The chain uses TRBV6-5 and TRBJ1-1; 9 nucleotides match TRBD1. Trimming took 7 bases from V and 6 from J; bases not matched to a gene: 9. The CDR3 runs to 14 residues. Germline V gives CDR1 MNHEY, CDR2 SVGAGI.

The chain has TRBV27 and TRBJ1-1; TRBD1 matches at 7 bases. CDR1 MNHEY and CDR2 SMNVEV come from the germline V gene (reference sequence). Germline trimming cut 8 bases from V and 6 bases from J; bases unmatched to any gene: 12. This CDR3 region has 14 residues. The CDR3, as DNA: TGTGCCAGCTCGAGGGGCACAGGGGACCCTGAAGCTTTCTTT. This translates into CASSRGTGDPEAFF.

The rearrangement uses TRBV7-2 and TRBJ1-5; 7 bases are shared with TRBD1. Looked up from germline, CDR1 is SGHTA and CDR2 is FQGNSA. V shed 4 bases and J 6 bases; nucleotides not matched to a gene: 9. CDR3 length: 15 residues. CDR3 coding DNA: TGTGCCAGCAGCTCATACAGGGGAACTGCTCAGCCCCAGCATTTT. Translating gives CASSSYRGTAQPQHF.

The chain uses TRBV5-6 and TRBJ1-2; D gene unclear. This CDR3 has 17 residues. Trimming left V 2 bases short and J 0 bases short, with 17 bases between. Germline loops: CDR1 SGHDT, CDR2 YYEEEE. CDR3 amino acids: CASSLGKGRMTNYGYTF. The CDR3 nucleotides read TGTGCCAGCAGCTTAGGTAAAGGACGGATGACTAACTATGGCTACACCTTC.

The chain carries TRBV7-3 and TRBJ2-3; a possible D gene is TRBD2 (5 bases). The V gene lost 3 bases and the J gene lost 14 bases, with 12 bases spanning the gap. The CDR3 totals 11 residues. Germline V lookup: CDR1 SGHTA, CDR2 FQGTGA. The CDR3 coding sequence is TGTGCCAGCAGCTTCCCCGGACTGGTGTATTTT. Translation gives CASSFPGLVYF.

The chain links TRBV9 to TRBJ1-5; D is undetermined. The CDR3 is 14 residues long. Trimming removed 0 bases from V and 0 bases from J, with 4 bases in between. CDR1 is SGDLS and CDR2 is YYNGEE in the germline V gene. This chain's CDR3 is CASSVGSSNQPQHF. CDR3 DNA: TGTGCCAGCAGCGTAGGGAGTAGCAATCAGCCCCAGCATTTT.